This passage covers 2 T cell receptor beta chains from one sample sequenced in a study of Ad26.COV2.S vaccination and SARS-CoV-2 variants. As for treatment: around 19 received Ad26.COV2.S at low or high dose, single or two shots; about 5 received placebo; per-sample allocation not given. Sampling occurred on day 63 after the first vaccine or placebo injection. Data came from immunoSEQ multiplex PCR; TCRdb stores just in-frame clones and leaves some out. The table lists 380,000 or so clones, less than 90% of them singletons. Sequencing used peripheral blood, obtained in a trial of Ad26.COV2.S vaccine versus placebo. The receptors originated from a person between 18 and 60 years old who received the Ad26.COV2.S COVID-19 vaccine or a placebo.

This rearrangement joins TRBV10-1 to TRBJ1-1, with D unclear. The length of the CDR3 is 13 residues. V was trimmed by 6 bases and J by 1 base, leaving 9 bases between them. CDR1 and CDR2 from the germline V gene are WNHNN and SYGVQD (reference sequence). The CDR3: CASSYGQNTEAFF. For the CDR3, the DNA is TGCGCCAGCAGCTACGGTCAGAACACTGAAGCTTTCTTT.

The chain links TRBV19 to TRBJ1-5, with D unclear. Trimming pared 0 bases from V and 2 bases from J, leaving 8 bases between. CDR1 is LNHDA and CDR2 is SQIVND in the germline V gene (reference sequence). The CDR3 has 15 residues. The CDR3 protein is CASSIDRWGNQPQHF. The CDR3 DNA is TGTGCCAGTAGTATAGACAGATGGGGCAATCAGCCCCAGCATTTT.